Listed below are T cell receptor beta chains from one sample, sequenced in a study of blood T cell repertoires in COVID-19. This table comes from immunoSEQ multiplex PCR, and its TCRdb copy is limited to in-frame clones, with some not included. The sample lists 470,000 or so clones; around 90% were seen once. Sequencing was performed on PBMCs or T cells enriched from blood (not recorded which). These receptor sequences come from a woman aged 18-29 years with acute COVID-19. CDR3s include the opening cysteine and the closing phenylalanine or tryptophan. D genes are given only for firm matches. The size entry is marked missing in some rows and otherwise reads once, few, many or a size class.

>15|TRBV4-3|TRBJ1-2|few|.
CASSQGTETNYGYTF
TGCGCCAGCAGCCAAGGAACAGAAACCAACTATGGCTACACCTTC
>15|TRBV19|TRBJ1-5|.|TRBD1
CASRGTGDSNQPQHF
TGTGCCAGTAGAGGGACAGGTGATAGCAATCAGCCCCAGCATTTT
>14|TRBV14|TRBJ2-3|.|.
CASSQGAGTDTQYF
TGTGCCAGCAGCCAAGGCGCAGGGACAGATACGCAGTATTTT
>14|TRBV29-1|TRBJ2-1|.|.
CSAGPGYSYNEQFF
TGCAGCGCGGGGCCGGGGTACTCCTACAATGAGCAGTTCTTC
>15|TRBV5-4|TRBJ1-1|.|.
CASSLKEGLNTEAFF
TGTGCCAGCAGCTTAAAAGAGGGTCTGAACACTGAAGCTTTCTTT
>15|TRBV4-1|TRBJ1-2|.|TRBD1
CASSHAGQINYGYTF
TGCGCCAGCAGCCACGCGGGACAGATAAACTATGGCTACACCTTC
>14|TRBV3-1/TRBV3-2|TRBJ2-7|once|TRBD2
CASSQMGLAGGQYF
TGTGCCAGCAGCCAGATGGGACTAGCGGGAGGGCAGTACTTC
>14|TRBV7-3|TRBJ1-6|.|TRBD1
CASSLRQGDSPLHF
TGTGCCAGCAGCTTGCGACAGGGGGATTCACCCCTCCACTTT
>13|TRBV2|TRBJ1-1|.|.
CASSGQLNTEAFF
TGTGCCAGCAGTGGACAACTGAACACTGAAGCTTTCTTT
>16|TRBV4-3|TRBJ2-3|.|TRBD2
CASSQAPAGVGDTQYF
TGCGCCAGCAGCCAAGCCCCAGCGGGAGTAGGAGATACGCAGTATTTT
>15|TRBV7-3|TRBJ2-3|.|TRBD2
CASSLSGGVEDTQYF
TGTGCCAGCAGCTTAAGCGGGGGGGTTGAAGATACGCAGTATTTT
>14|TRBV7-3|TRBJ1-1|few|.
CASSLTSRVTEAFF
TGTGCCAGCAGCTTAACGAGCAGGGTGACTGAAGCTTTCTTT
>15|TRBV7-9|TRBJ1-1|.|TRBD1
CASSPHGQAFTEAFF
TGTGCCAGCAGCCCCCACGGACAGGCGTTTACTGAAGCTTTCTTT
>16|TRBV19|TRBJ1-5|.|.
CASSMQAAWGNQPQHF
TGTGCCAGTAGTATGCAGGCTGCGTGGGGCAATCAGCCCCAGCATTTT
>14|TRBV3-1/TRBV3-2|TRBJ1-1|.|.
CASSLHTGQTEAFF
TGTGCCAGCAGCCTCCATACAGGGCAAACTGAAGCTTTCTTT
>14|TRBV5-1|TRBJ2-5|.|TRBD1
CASSVTGSRETQYF
TGCGCCAGCAGCGTGACAGGGTCACGAGAGACCCAGTACTTC